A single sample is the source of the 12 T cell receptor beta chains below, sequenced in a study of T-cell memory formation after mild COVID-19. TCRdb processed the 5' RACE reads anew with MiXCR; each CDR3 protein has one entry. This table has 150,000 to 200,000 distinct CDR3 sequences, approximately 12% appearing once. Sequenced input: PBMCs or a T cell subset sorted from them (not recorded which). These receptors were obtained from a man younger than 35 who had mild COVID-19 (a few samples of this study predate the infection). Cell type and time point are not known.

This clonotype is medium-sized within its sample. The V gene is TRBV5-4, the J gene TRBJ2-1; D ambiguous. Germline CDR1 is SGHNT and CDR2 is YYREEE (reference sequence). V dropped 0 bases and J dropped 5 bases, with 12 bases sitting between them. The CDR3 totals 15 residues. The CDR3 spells CASSLVGHVNNEQFF. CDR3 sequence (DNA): TGTGCCAGCAGCTTGGTGGGCCACGTTAACAATGAGCAGTTCTTC. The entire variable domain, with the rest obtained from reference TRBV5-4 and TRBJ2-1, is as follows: ETGVTQSPTHLIKTRGQQVTLRCSSQSGHNTVSWYQQALGQGPQFIFQYYREEENGRGNFPPRFSGLQFPNYSSELNVNALELDDSALYLCASSLVGHVNNEQFFGPGTRLTVL.

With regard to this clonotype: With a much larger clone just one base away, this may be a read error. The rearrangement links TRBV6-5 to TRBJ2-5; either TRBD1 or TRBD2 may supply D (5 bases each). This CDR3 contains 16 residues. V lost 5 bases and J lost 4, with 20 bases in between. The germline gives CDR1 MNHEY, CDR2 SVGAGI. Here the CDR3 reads CASSHPGRDGAETQYF. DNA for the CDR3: TGTGCCAGCAGTCACCCTGGACGGGACGGGGCAGAGACCCAGTACTTC.

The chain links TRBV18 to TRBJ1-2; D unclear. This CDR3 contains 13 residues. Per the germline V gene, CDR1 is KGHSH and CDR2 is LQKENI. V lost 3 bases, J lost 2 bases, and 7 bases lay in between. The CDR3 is CASSPQENYGYTF. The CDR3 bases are TGTGCCAGCTCACCCCAGGAAAACTATGGCTACACCTTC.

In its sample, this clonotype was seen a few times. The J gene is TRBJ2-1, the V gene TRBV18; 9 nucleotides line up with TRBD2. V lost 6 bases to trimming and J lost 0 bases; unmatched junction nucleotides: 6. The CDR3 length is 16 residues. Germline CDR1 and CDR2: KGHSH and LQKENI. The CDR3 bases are TGTGCCAGCTCGGCGCTAGCGGGGAGCTCCTACAATGAGCAGTTCTTC. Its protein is CASSALAGSSYNEQFF. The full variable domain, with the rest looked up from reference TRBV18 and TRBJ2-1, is NAGVMQNPRHLVRRRGQEARLRCSPMKGHSHVYWYRQLPEEGLKFMVYLQKENIIDESGMPKERFSAEFPKEGPSILRIQQVVRGDSAAYFCASSALAGSSYNEQFFGPGTRLTVL.

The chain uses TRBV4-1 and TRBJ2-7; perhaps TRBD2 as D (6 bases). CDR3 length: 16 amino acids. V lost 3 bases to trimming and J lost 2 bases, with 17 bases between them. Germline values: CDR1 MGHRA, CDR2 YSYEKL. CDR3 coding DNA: TGCGCCAGCAGCCAGGTCCTAGCGCGCGAGACCTACGAGCAGTACTTC. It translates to CASSQVLARETYEQYF.

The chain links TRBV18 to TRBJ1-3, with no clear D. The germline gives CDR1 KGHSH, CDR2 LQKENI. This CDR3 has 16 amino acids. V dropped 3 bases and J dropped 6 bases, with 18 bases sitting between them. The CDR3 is CASSPSTGELENTIYF. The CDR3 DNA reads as TGTGCCAGCTCACCTTCGACGGGAGAGCTAGAAAACACCATATATTTT.

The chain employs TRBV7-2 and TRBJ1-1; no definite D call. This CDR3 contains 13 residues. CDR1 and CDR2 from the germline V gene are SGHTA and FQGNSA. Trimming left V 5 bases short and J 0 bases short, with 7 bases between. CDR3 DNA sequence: TGTGCCAGCAGCACCTACTTGAACACTGAAGCTTTCTTT. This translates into CASSTYLNTEAFF. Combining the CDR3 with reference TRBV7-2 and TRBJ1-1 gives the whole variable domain GAGVSQSPSNKVTEKGKDVELRCDPISGHTALYWYRQSLGQGLEFLIYFQGNSAPDKSGLPSDRFSAERTGGSVSTLTIQRTQQEDSAVYLCASSTYLNTEAFFGQGTRLTVV.

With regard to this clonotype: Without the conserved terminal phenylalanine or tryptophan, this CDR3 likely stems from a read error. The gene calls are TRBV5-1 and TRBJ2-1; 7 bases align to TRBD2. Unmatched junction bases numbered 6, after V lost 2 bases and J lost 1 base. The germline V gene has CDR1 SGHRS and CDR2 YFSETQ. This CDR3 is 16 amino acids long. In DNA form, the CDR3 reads TGCGCCAGCAGCTTTGTTGGGGGGGGATCCTACAATGAGCAGTTCTTA. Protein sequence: CASSFVGGGSYNEQFL.

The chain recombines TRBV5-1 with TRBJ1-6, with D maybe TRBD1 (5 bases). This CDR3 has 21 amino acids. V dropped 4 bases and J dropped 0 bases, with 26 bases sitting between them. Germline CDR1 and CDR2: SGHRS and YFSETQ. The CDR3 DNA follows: TGCGCCAGCAGCCTAATTCCGGTAGGGGAGACCTTCAGCTCCTATAATTCACCCCTCCACTTT. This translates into CASSLIPVGETFSSYNSPLHF.

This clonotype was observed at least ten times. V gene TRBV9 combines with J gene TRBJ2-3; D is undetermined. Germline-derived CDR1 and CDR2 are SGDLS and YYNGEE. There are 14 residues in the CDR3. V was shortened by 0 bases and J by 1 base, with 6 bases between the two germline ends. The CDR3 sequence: CASSVGVGTDTQYF. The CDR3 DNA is TGTGCCAGCAGCGTAGGGGTCGGCACAGATACGCAGTATTTT.

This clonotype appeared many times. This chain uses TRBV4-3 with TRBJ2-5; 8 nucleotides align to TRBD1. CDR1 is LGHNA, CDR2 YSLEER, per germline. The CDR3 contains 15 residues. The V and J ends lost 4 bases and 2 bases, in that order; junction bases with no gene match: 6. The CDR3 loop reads CASSLDRGRQETQYF. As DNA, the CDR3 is TGCGCCAGCAGCCTAGACAGGGGTAGGCAAGAGACCCAGTACTTC.

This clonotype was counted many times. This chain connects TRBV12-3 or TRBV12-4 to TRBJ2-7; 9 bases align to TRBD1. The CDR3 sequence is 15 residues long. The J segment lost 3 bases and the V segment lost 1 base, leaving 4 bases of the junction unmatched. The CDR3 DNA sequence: TGTGCCAGCAGTTTAGAGGGGGGACAGGGCTACGAGCAGTACTTC. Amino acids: CASSLEGGQGYEQYF.